These 26 T cell receptor beta chains came from one sample sequenced in a study of cytomegalovirus exposure and HLA in healthy donors (dated 2017 in TCRdb). The method was the immunoSEQ multiplex PCR assay. A mixture of 60 forward primers for TCR Vbeta segments and 13 reverse primers for TCR Jbeta segments was used in the multiplex PCR. TCRdb mirrors the immuneACCESS table, restricted to in-frame sequences. Some clones are absent from its copies; in checked studies, under half trace to an unresolved V gene, and the reason for the others is unknown. Counted in this sample were about 98,000 clones; roughly 70% of them appeared once. 2% to 2.5% of the sample is held by the ten biggest clonotypes. Sequencing was carried out using PBMCs. The receptors were sampled from a man aged 50-60 years in good health and CMV-seronegative.

As concerns this clone: Germline and junction disagree at one end, which may indicate a read error. The chain has TRBV6-5 and TRBJ2-2; D might be TRBD1 (6 bases). CDR1 and CDR2 from the germline V gene are MNHEY and SVGAGI. The CDR3 loop spans 15 amino acids. Written as DNA, the CDR3 is TGTGCCAGCTCTCCTAGGACAGCGAACACCGGGGCGCTGTTTTTT. Protein: CASSPRTANTGALFF.

V is TRBV5-1 and J is TRBJ2-7; 9 nucleotides line up with TRBD1. The germline CDR1 and CDR2 sequences are SGHRS and YFSETQ. V lost 4 bases to trimming and J lost 4 bases; unmatched junction nucleotides: 6. The CDR3 consists of 14 residues. The CDR3 loop reads CASSPGQGPYEQYF. CDR3 coding DNA: TGCGCCAGCAGCCCGGGACAGGGCCCTTACGAGCAGTACTTC. The full variable domain, its missing parts supplied by reference TRBV5-1 and TRBJ2-7, is KAGVTQTPRYLIKTRGQQVTLSCSPISGHRSVSWYQQTPGQGLQFLFEYFSETQRNKGNFPGRFSGRQFSNSRSEMNVSTLELGDSALYLCASSPGQGPYEQYFGPGTRLTVT.

The chain carries TRBV5-6 and TRBJ1-2, with 10 bases lining up with TRBD1. Germline V gives CDR1 SGHDT, CDR2 YYEEEE. The CDR3 is 16 residues long. V dropped 4 bases and J dropped 1; count of bases not matched to a gene: 7. Here the CDR3 reads CASSQGTGAFNYGYTF. CDR3 coding DNA: TGTGCCAGCAGCCAAGGGACAGGGGCCTTTAACTATGGCTACACCTTC.

V is TRBV5-8 and J is TRBJ2-7; 9 bases map to TRBD2. CDR1 SGHTS and CDR2 YDEGEE come from the germline V gene. This CDR3 comprises 15 residues. V dropped 6 bases and J dropped 4; count of bases not matched to a gene: 11. The CDR3 reads CASTSLVAGAYEQYF. CDR3 nucleotide sequence: TGTGCCAGCACCAGCTTGGTAGCGGGAGCATACGAGCAGTACTTC.

The chain combines TRBV25-1 with TRBJ1-3; 8 nucleotides line up with TRBD1. CDR1 is MGHDK and CDR2 is SYGVNS in the germline V gene. CDR3 length equals 17 residues. Losses at the gene ends were 1 base for V and 5 bases for J; bases not matched to a gene: 10. As DNA, the CDR3 is TGTGCCAGCAGTGAATCCCCTTGGGCAGGGGGCCGAAACACCATATATTTT. Translation: CASSESPWAGGRNTIYF.

The rearrangement links TRBV7-6 to TRBJ2-1, with a possible D match to TRBD2 (6 bases). This CDR3 has 12 amino acids. CDR1 and CDR2 (germline): SGHVS, FNYEAQ. V lost 4 bases, J lost 10 bases, and 11 bases lay in between. The CDR3, as DNA: TGTGCCAGCAGCTCGACTAGTGACGAGCAGTTCTTC. This translates into CASSSTSDEQFF.

J is TRBJ2-1 and V is TRBV5-1, with a weak D call TRBD2 (6 bases). Germline CDR1 is SGHRS and CDR2 is YFSETQ. The V end lost 0 bases, the J end lost 7 bases, and 14 bases lay between the germline ends. The CDR3 has 15 residues. Here the CDR3 DNA reads TGCGCCAGCAGCTTGGGGGACTCCCAGATGAATGAGCAGTTCTTC. Amino acid sequence: CASSLGDSQMNEQFF.

This chain links TRBV7-6 with TRBJ2-7; TRBD2 agrees at 10 bases. V shed 5 bases and J 2 bases; nucleotides not matched to a gene: 6. Per germline, CDR1 SGHVS and CDR2 FNYEAQ. The CDR3 totals 15 residues. CDR3 in amino acids: CASSRGTSATYEQYF. In DNA, the CDR3 is TGTGCCAGCAGCCGAGGGACTAGCGCAACCTACGAGCAGTACTTC.

The gene calls are TRBV18 and TRBJ1-6; a weak D match, TRBD1 (5 bases). V gave up 2 bases and J gave up 7 bases, with 12 bases separating them. Germline assignment: CDR1 KGHSH and CDR2 LQKENI. CDR3 length equals 15 residues. The DNA of the CDR3 is TGTGCCAGCTCACCAGAGGGCCGGGGGAATTCACCCCTCCACTTT. Its translation is CASSPEGRGNSPLHF.

This clone was found a few times. The chain links TRBV5-1 to TRBJ2-5; 9 bases match TRBD1. CDR3 size: 17 residues. Trimming took 5 bases from V and 5 from J; bases not matched to a gene: 16. Germline CDR1 SGHRS, CDR2 YFSETQ. Written as DNA, the CDR3 is TGCGCCAGCAGTCTAGGGTTACGGGACAGGGCTTCTGAGACCCAGTACTTC. Translating gives CASSLGLRDRASETQYF.

This chain links TRBV28 with TRBJ2-2; 11 bases match TRBD2. Trimming took 6 bases from V and 5 from J; bases not matched to a gene: 5. Germline loops: CDR1 MDHEN, CDR2 SYDVKM. The CDR3 contains 15 residues. The CDR3 nucleotides read TGTGCCAGCAGACTAGCGGGAGTGGGAACCGGGGAGCTGTTTTTT. As protein: CASRLAGVGTGELFF.

The J gene is TRBJ1-1, the V gene TRBV5-1, with D possibly TRBD1 on 6 matching bases. V lost 4 bases and J lost 1, with 14 bases in between. The CDR3 consists of 15 residues. Per the germline V gene, CDR1 is SGHRS and CDR2 is YFSETQ. Here the CDR3 reads CASSAPGTTNTEAFF. Written as DNA, the CDR3 is TGCGCCAGCAGCGCCCCCGGGACAACGAACACTGAAGCTTTCTTT.

This clone is a singleton in its sample. The chain couples TRBV27 to TRBJ2-5, with a tentative D call TRBD2 (5 bases). The J call may not be correct, given that the DNA end is closer to TRBJ2-7. The CDR3 is made up of 14 amino acids. CDR1 MNHEY and CDR2 SMNVEV come from the germline V gene (reference sequence). The CDR3 DNA reads as TGTGCCAGCAGTTTGTTCCCGGGAAACTACGAGCAGTACTTC. Residues: CASSLFPGNYEQYF.

The chain joins TRBV5-1 to TRBJ2-3; 9 nucleotides align to TRBD2. Germline V gene lookup returns CDR1 SGHRS and CDR2 YFSETQ. Germline trimming cut 3 bases from V and 4 bases from J; bases unmatched to any gene: 3. This CDR3 is 14 amino acids long. The CDR3 loop is CASSSSGIADTQYF. The DNA for the CDR3 is TGCGCCAGCAGCTCTAGCGGGATCGCAGATACGCAGTATTTT.

This chain joins TRBV28 and TRBJ1-2; the match to TRBD1 covers 9 bases. Germline V gives CDR1 MDHEN, CDR2 SYDVKM. The CDR3 spans 15 residues. V shed 4 bases and J 2 bases; nucleotides not matched to a gene: 5. Here the CDR3 reads CASSYYRGLNYGYTF. The CDR3 DNA reads as TGTGCCAGCAGTTATTACAGGGGGCTCAACTATGGCTACACCTTC.

The chain has TRBV2 and TRBJ2-1, with D unresolved. The CDR3 extends over 11 amino acids. V was cut by 5 bases and J by 4 bases, with 3 bases left in between. CDR1 and CDR2 (germline): SNHLY, FYNNEI. CDR3 nucleotides: TGTGCCAGCAGTACTTACAATGAGCAGTTCTTC. Its translation: CASSTYNEQFF.

The rearrangement uses TRBV6-6 and TRBJ1-1; D unresolved. Germline-derived CDR1 and CDR2 are MNHNY and SVGAGI (reference sequence). V lost 8 bases, J lost 1 base, and 11 bases lay in between. The CDR3 contains 13 residues. CDR3 nucleotides: TGTGCCAGCGACAAGCGGGGGAACACTGAAGCTTTCTTT. As protein: CASDKRGNTEAFF.

This clone was seen just once. CDR3 nucleotides: TGTGCCAGCTCACGGGACACAATCAATGAAAAACTGTTTTTT. It codes for CASSRDTINEKLFF. The chain employs TRBV18 and TRBJ1-4, with D possibly matching TRBD1 (6 bases). V lost 4 bases, J lost 5 bases, and 11 bases lay in between. From germline, CDR1 is KGHSH and CDR2 LQKENI. The CDR3 consists of 14 residues.

J is TRBJ1-4 and V is TRBV7-2, with a weak D call TRBD1 (5 bases). The V and J ends lost 1 base and 4 bases respectively, with 7 bases between them. Germline CDR1 is SGHTA and CDR2 is FQGNSA. The CDR3 is 14 residues long. CDR3 residues: CASSLDRFNEKLFF. The CDR3 bases are TGTGCCAGCAGCTTAGACAGGTTTAATGAAAAACTGTTTTTT.

This chain connects TRBV7-8 to TRBJ2-5, with 9 nucleotides matching TRBD2. The CDR3 runs to 18 residues. From germline, CDR1 is SGHVS and CDR2 FQNEAQ. With 7 bases clipped from V and 2 bases from J, the junction kept 17 bases outside the gene matches. The CDR3 region is CASTRGLIAGVMQETQYF. CDR3 sequence (DNA): TGTGCCAGCACCCGGGGCCTCATAGCGGGGGTGATGCAAGAGACCCAGTACTTC.

Only a few counts were recorded for this clone. CDR3 in amino acids: CATSREINLNTGELFF. For the CDR3, the DNA is TGTGCCACCAGCAGGGAGATCAATCTCAACACCGGGGAGCTGTTTTTT. The rearrangement joins TRBV15 to TRBJ2-2; D gene unclear. Trimming pared 3 bases from V and 2 bases from J, leaving 13 bases between. There are 16 residues in the CDR3. Germline V gene sequence: CDR1 LNHNV, CDR2 YYDKDF (reference sequence).

This chain joins TRBV5-6 and TRBJ2-7; D unclear. Trimming shortened V by 4 bases and J by 5 bases, and 16 bases separated the two germline ends. From germline, CDR1 is SGHDT and CDR2 YYEEEE. CDR3 length: 14 residues. The CDR3 is CASSPPRSTHEQYF. The CDR3 DNA reads as TGTGCCAGCAGCCCGCCCAGGTCCACCCACGAGCAGTACTTC. Drawing the rest from reference TRBV5-6 and TRBJ2-7, the complete variable domain is DAGVTQSPTHLIKTRGQQVTLRCSPKSGHDTVSWYQQALGQGPQFIFQYYEEEERQRGNFPDRFSGHQFPNYSSELNVNALLLGDSALYLCASSPPRSTHEQYFGPGTRLTVT.

The rearrangement joins TRBV28 to TRBJ1-5; 10 bases line up with TRBD1. Germline values: CDR1 MDHEN, CDR2 SYDVKM. The V gene end was trimmed by 3 bases and the J gene end by 9 bases; junction bases not matched to a gene: 14. The CDR3 consists of 17 residues. CDR3 DNA sequence: TGTGCCAGCAGTTTCTATGACAGGGGGCGCACCGTCCGGCCCCAGCATTTT. It translates to CASSFYDRGRTVRPQHF.

This clone has just a few counts. This chain joins TRBV7-9 and TRBJ1-1, with D perhaps matching TRBD1 (5 bases). V was shortened by 0 bases and J by 5 bases, with 13 bases between the two germline ends. The CDR3 contains 15 residues. Per the germline V gene, CDR1 is SEHNR and CDR2 is FQNEAQ (reference sequence). The CDR3 bases are TGTGCCAGCAGCTTAGCCCTCAGGGTGAGGACTGAAGCTTTCTTT. Its protein product is CASSLALRVRTEAFF.

This clone was recorded a few times. This chain uses TRBV21-1 with TRBJ2-7; TRBD2 reflects the table's D call only, with no check against the DNA. TRBV21-1 has pseudogene status. This CDR3 region has 13 residues. The CDR3 bases are TGTGCCAGCAATGAGCGCTTTCGGTACGAGCAGTACTTC. Protein: CASNERFRYEQYF.

The V and J genes are TRBV11-3 and TRBJ1-5, with 8 bases matching TRBD1. There are 17 residues in the CDR3. Germline lookup yields CDR1 SGHNT and CDR2 YENEEA. Trimming took 5 bases from V and 2 from J; bases not matched to a gene: 11. CDR3 loop: CASSLGGQGGGNQPQHF. The CDR3 DNA reads TGTGCCAGCAGCCTCGGCGGACAGGGAGGGGGCAATCAGCCCCAGCATTTT.